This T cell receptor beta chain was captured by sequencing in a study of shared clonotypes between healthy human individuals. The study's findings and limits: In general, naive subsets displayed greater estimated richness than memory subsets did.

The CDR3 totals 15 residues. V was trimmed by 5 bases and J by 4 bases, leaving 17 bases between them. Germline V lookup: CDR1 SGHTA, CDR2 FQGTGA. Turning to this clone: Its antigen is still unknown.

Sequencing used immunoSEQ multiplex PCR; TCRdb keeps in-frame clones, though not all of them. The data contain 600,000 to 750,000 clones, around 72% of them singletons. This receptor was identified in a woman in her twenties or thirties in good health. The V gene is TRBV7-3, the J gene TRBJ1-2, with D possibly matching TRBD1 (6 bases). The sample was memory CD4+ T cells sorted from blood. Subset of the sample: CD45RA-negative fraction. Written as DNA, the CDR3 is TGTGCCAGCAGCCAAGCGTCGGCGACAGGCTATGGCTACACCTTC. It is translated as CASSQASATGYGYTF.